Following are 26 T cell receptor beta chains from one sample sequenced in a study of blood T cell repertoires in COVID-19. Sequenced by immunoSEQ multiplex PCR; TCRdb stores in-frame clones only, minus some. The repertoire includes about 70,000 clones, about 89% of them detected once, and just over 2.5% sits in the top ten. Sequenced: peripheral blood. Receptors were obtained from a man between 45 and 60 years old with COVID-19, enrolled during active disease.

This chain uses TRBV6-6 with TRBJ1-2, with 7 bases lining up with TRBD1. The V gene end was trimmed by 6 bases and the J gene end by 8 bases; junction bases not matched to a gene: 9. The CDR3 is made up of 13 amino acids. Per the germline V gene, CDR1 is MNHNY and CDR2 is SVGAGI (reference sequence). The CDR3 protein is CASSPGPGQGYTF. CDR3 in DNA: TGTGCCAGCAGCCCAGGACCGGGACAGGGCTACACCTTC.

J is TRBJ1-5 and V is TRBV19, with D unresolved. CDR1 is LNHDA and CDR2 is SQIVND in the germline V gene (reference sequence). Trimming shortened V by 4 bases and J by 7 bases, and 8 bases separated the two germline ends. The length of the CDR3 is 12 residues. The CDR3 bases are TGTGCCAGTAGTACGTCTCGGCAGCCCCAGCATTTT. Protein sequence: CASSTSRQPQHF.

This sequence joins TRBV5-5 and TRBJ2-1, with a tentative D call TRBD2 (5 bases). CDR3 length equals 13 residues. CDR1 and CDR2 from the germline V gene are SGHKS and YYEKEE (reference sequence). V was pared by 0 bases and J by 5 bases, with 6 bases between. In DNA, the CDR3 is TGTGCCAGCAGCTTGGCGGGAAACAATGAGCAGTTCTTC. Translating it yields CASSLAGNNEQFF.

The table lists this clone with a few counts. The chain is built from TRBV4-1 and TRBJ1-1; D might be TRBD1 (5 bases). Germline V gene sequence: CDR1 MGHRA, CDR2 YSYEKL. V was trimmed by 4 bases and J by 0 bases, leaving 6 bases between them. The CDR3 is 13 amino acids. This chain's CDR3 is CASSLGLNTEAFF. For the CDR3, the DNA is TGCGCCAGCAGCCTGGGGCTGAACACTGAAGCTTTCTTT.

The chain employs TRBV18 and TRBJ2-1; the D gene is possibly TRBD2 (7 bases). Deletions cut 4 bases from V and 4 bases from J, with 11 bases between. CDR1 and CDR2 (germline): KGHSH, LQKENI. This CDR3 spans 14 amino acids. DNA of the CDR3: TGTGCCAGCTCACTCGCGGGGGCATACAATGAGCAGTTCTTC. Translating it yields CASSLAGAYNEQFF. Complete variable domain (other parts from reference TRBV18 and TRBJ2-1): NAGVMQNPRHLVRRRGQEARLRCSPMKGHSHVYWYRQLPEEGLKFMVYLQKENIIDESGMPKERFSAEFPKEGPSILRIQQVVRGDSAAYFCASSLAGAYNEQFFGPGTRLTVL.

This clone was counted a single time. The CDR3 here is CASSIGTSGRIEQFF. The CDR3 coding sequence is TGTGCCAGTAGTATCGGGACTAGCGGGAGGATTGAGCAGTTCTTC. This chain joins TRBV19 and TRBJ2-1; TRBD2 matches 15 bases. This CDR3 is built from 15 residues. The germline gives CDR1 LNHDA, CDR2 SQIVND (reference sequence). V dropped 3 bases and J dropped 9; count of bases not matched to a gene: 3. The complete variable domain, with remaining parts taken from reference TRBV19 and TRBJ2-1, reads DGGITQSPKYLFRKEGQNVTLSCEQNLNHDAMYWYRQDPGQGLRLIYYSQIVNDFQKGDIAEGYSVSREKKESFPLTVTSAQKNPTAFYLCASSIGTSGRIEQFFGPGTRLTVL.

The J gene is TRBJ1-4, the V gene TRBV19, with TRBD1 matching 9 bases. With 3 bases clipped from V and 8 bases from J, the junction kept 7 bases outside the gene matches. CDR1 LNHDA and CDR2 SQIVND come from the germline V gene (reference sequence). This CDR3 has 15 residues. CDR3 in amino acids: CASSIGTGWSEKLFF. Here the CDR3 DNA reads TGTGCCAGTAGTATTGGGACAGGGTGGTCGGAAAAACTGTTTTTT.

V is TRBV21-1 and J is TRBJ2-1; TRBD2, the table's D call, was not compared with the DNA. TRBV21-1 is given as a pseudogene. This CDR3 spans 19 amino acids. CDR3 protein: CASSKAFSGTSGRENEQFF. The CDR3 DNA reads TGTGCCAGCAGCAAAGCCTTCTCCGGGACTAGCGGGAGGGAAAATGAGCAGTTCTTC.

The chain combines TRBV28 with TRBJ2-1; 13 bases fit TRBD2. The CDR3 totals 18 residues. The junction had 14 bases not matched to a gene; V was cut back by 5 bases and J by 7 bases. Germline values: CDR1 MDHEN, CDR2 SYDVKM. The CDR3 reads CASSVFGTSGKWGNEQFF. The CDR3 DNA sequence: TGTGCCAGCAGTGTCTTTGGGACTAGCGGGAAATGGGGAAATGAGCAGTTCTTC.

This rearrangement joins TRBV19 to TRBJ1-5; 7 nucleotides line up with TRBD1. The CDR3 is 15 residues long. Unmatched junction bases numbered 10, after V lost 7 bases and J lost 4 bases. Germline assignment: CDR1 LNHDA and CDR2 SQIVND (reference sequence). The CDR3 nucleotides are TGTGCCAGTACCCCGACAGGGCTCGGAAATCAGCCCCAGCATTTT. Translation gives CASTPTGLGNQPQHF.

The chain couples TRBV3-1 (or the pseudogene TRBV3-2) to TRBJ2-5, with 8 positions matching TRBD1. Trimming took 5 bases from V and 5 from J; bases not matched to a gene: 7. Germline values: CDR1 LGHDT, CDR2 YNNKEL (reference sequence). This CDR3 contains 14 residues. CDR3 DNA: TGTGCCAGCAGCACGCCAGGGGGCGGGGAGACCCAGTACTTC. Its translation is CASSTPGGGETQYF.

The chain combines TRBV30 with TRBJ1-2; no clear D. Between the trimmed V and J ends, which lost 0 bases and 6 bases, there was a span of 11 bases. CDR1 is GTSNPN, CDR2 SVGIG, per germline (reference sequence). The CDR3 sequence is 13 residues long. The CDR3 sequence is CAWSVNNRDGYTF. The CDR3 coding sequence is TGTGCCTGGAGTGTAAATAATCGGGATGGCTACACCTTC.

J is TRBJ1-3 and V is TRBV18, with 7 bases identical to TRBD1. Germline CDR1 and CDR2: KGHSH and LQKENI. Trimming at V came to 2 bases and at J to 3 bases, leaving 10 bases not matched to a gene. The CDR3 runs 17 residues. The CDR3 nucleotides are TGTGCCAGCTCACCAGAACTTAGACAGGGCCTTGGAAACACCATATATTTT. This codes for CASSPELRQGLGNTIYF.

The V and J genes are TRBV6-6 and TRBJ1-3, with D hard to call. CDR1 MNHNY and CDR2 SVGAGI come from the germline V gene (reference sequence). The ends were cut back, 4 bases at V and 0 bases at J, with 13 bases in the middle. This CDR3 is 16 amino acids long. CDR3 bases: TGTGCCAGCAGTTTCGGACTGGAACGCTCTGGAAACACCATATATTTT. Its translation is CASSFGLERSGNTIYF.

The rearrangement joins TRBV29-1 to TRBJ2-7; 9 bases match TRBD1. Trimming cost V 7 bases and J 3 bases; bases outside gene matches: 4. The CDR3 spans 12 residues. Germline CDR1 reads SQVTM; CDR2 reads ANQGSEA. The CDR3: CSGGQGIYEQYF. The CDR3 bases are TGCAGCGGGGGACAGGGTATCTACGAGCAGTACTTC.

CDR3 loop: CSASSLGSNQPQHF. The CDR3 DNA follows: TGCAGTGCTAGTTCTTTGGGCAGCAATCAGCCCCAGCATTTT. The rearrangement joins TRBV20-1 to TRBJ1-5; D gene unclear. CDR1 is DFQATT, CDR2 SNEGSKA, per germline (reference sequence). The germline V and J ends were trimmed by 3 bases and 1 base, with 10 bases remaining between them. The CDR3 sequence is 14 residues long.

The chain has TRBV19 and TRBJ2-7; D unclear. The V end lost 5 bases, the J end lost 7 bases, and 30 bases lay between the germline ends. CDR1 LNHDA and CDR2 SQIVND come from the germline V gene (reference sequence). The CDR3 runs to 18 residues. The CDR3 protein is CASSLNPSWSSAPREQYF. The CDR3 coding sequence is TGTGCCAGTAGTCTCAACCCCTCGTGGAGCTCCGCGCCTCGGGAGCAGTACTTC.

This clone was detected a few times. The chain couples TRBV9 to TRBJ2-2, with 12 nucleotides matching TRBD2. The CDR3 is made up of 17 amino acids. The trim removed 4 bases at V and 6 bases at J, leaving 10 bases unmatched. The germline CDR1 and CDR2 sequences are SGDLS and YYNGEE. CDR3 coding DNA: TGTGCCAGCAGCTCCAGACTAGCGGGAGAGGTTCCCGGGGAGCTGTTTTTT. Translating it yields CASSSRLAGEVPGELFF.

As DNA, the CDR3 is TGTGCCAGCAGTTTAGACTGGGGACAGGGGAATTCACCCCTCCACTTT. Amino acid sequence: CASSLDWGQGNSPLHF. The chain has TRBV28 and TRBJ1-6, with 10 bases fitting TRBD1. The CDR3 totals 16 residues. V trimming: 2 bases; J trimming: 7 bases; junction bases outside the gene matches: 5. Germline-derived CDR1 and CDR2 are MDHEN and SYDVKM.

This clone appeared a few times. The rearrangement uses TRBV12-3 or TRBV12-4 and TRBJ2-1, with 9 positions matching TRBD1. V lost 8 bases, J lost 5 bases, and 4 bases stayed unmatched. CDR3 size: 13 residues. CDR3 DNA: TGTGCCAGCGGGACAGGGCCTAACAATGAGCAGTTCTTC. This gives the protein CASGTGPNNEQFF.

This clone was observed a few times. This same CDR3 is encoded by further DNA sequences in the sample. The rearrangement links TRBV19 to TRBJ2-2; TRBD1 aligns across 10 bases. The germline gives CDR1 LNHDA, CDR2 SQIVND (reference sequence). The CDR3 is 14 residues long. The V and J ends lost 4 bases and 7 bases, in that order; junction bases with no gene match: 3. CDR3 DNA: TGTGCCAGTAGTAGGACAGGGGGTGACGGGGAGCTGTTTTTT. It translates to CASSRTGGDGELFF.

The chain recombines TRBV11-2 with TRBJ2-5; a weak D match, TRBD2 (7 bases). Germline CDR1 SGHAT, CDR2 FQNNGV. CDR3 length: 14 amino acids. V was trimmed by 5 bases and J by 1 base, leaving 11 bases between them. CDR3 amino acids: CASSPRGGQETQYF. The CDR3 DNA sequence: TGTGCCAGCAGCCCGAGGGGGGGCCAAGAGACCCAGTACTTC.

The gene calls are TRBV24-1 and TRBJ1-5, with TRBD1 matching 8 bases. V shed 4 bases and J 4 bases; nucleotides not matched to a gene: 5. The germline gives CDR1 KGHDR, CDR2 SFDVKD. The CDR3 spans 15 residues. In DNA, the CDR3 is TGTGCCACCAGTGACTCAGGGGGCCGGAATCAGCCCCAGCATTTT. Translating it yields CATSDSGGRNQPQHF.

The CDR3 loop is CASSSHQGAINEKLFF. The DNA of the CDR3 is TGTGCCAGCAGTTCCCATCAGGGGGCTATCAATGAAAAACTGTTTTTT. The J gene is TRBJ1-4, the V gene TRBV2; 8 bases align to TRBD1. Germline CDR1 and CDR2: SNHLY and FYNNEI. The CDR3 length is 16 residues. V dropped 5 bases and J dropped 5; count of bases not matched to a gene: 10.

The chain joins TRBV5-1 to TRBJ2-1, with 10 bases that match TRBD1. The junction had 4 bases not matched to a gene; V was cut back by 0 bases and J by 7 bases. This CDR3 has 15 amino acids. From germline, CDR1 is SGHRS and CDR2 YFSETQ. For the CDR3, the DNA is TGCGCCAGCAGCTTGGGGACAGGGGGATTGAATGAGCAGTTCTTC. This sequence encodes CASSLGTGGLNEQFF.

The CDR3 loop is CASSLGTVNSPLHF. DNA of the CDR3: TGCGCCAGCAGCCTTGGGACAGTGAATTCACCCCTCCACTTT. V is TRBV5-1 and J is TRBJ1-6, with 7 bases fitting TRBD1. The V segment lost 4 bases and the J segment 7 bases; nucleotides outside the gene matches: 5. The CDR3 length is 14 residues. Germline loops: CDR1 SGHRS, CDR2 YFSETQ.